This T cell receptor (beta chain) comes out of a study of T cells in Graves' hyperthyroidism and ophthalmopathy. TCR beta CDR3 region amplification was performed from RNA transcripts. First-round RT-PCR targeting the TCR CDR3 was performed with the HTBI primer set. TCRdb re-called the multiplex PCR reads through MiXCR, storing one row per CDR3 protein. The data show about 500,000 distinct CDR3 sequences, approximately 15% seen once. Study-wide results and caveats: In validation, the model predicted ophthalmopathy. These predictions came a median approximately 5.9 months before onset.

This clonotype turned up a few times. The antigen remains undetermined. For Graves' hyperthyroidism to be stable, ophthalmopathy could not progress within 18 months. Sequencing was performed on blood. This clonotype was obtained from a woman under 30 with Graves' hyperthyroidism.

The CDR3 here is CASSYLAVSYEQYF. DNA of the CDR3: TGTGCCAGCAGCTACCTAGCGGTATCATACGAGCAGTACTTC. V gene TRBV7-9 combines with J gene TRBJ2-7, with 7 bases that match TRBD2. The J segment lost 4 bases and the V segment lost 4 bases, leaving 7 bases of the junction unmatched. Germline V CDR1 and CDR2: SEHNR, FQNEAQ (reference sequence). This CDR3 has 14 amino acids.